The 14 T cell receptor beta chains listed next were all sequenced from one sample in a study of T cell responses to AZD1222 COVID-19 vaccine. The method was immunoSEQ multiplex PCR; TCRdb's version includes in-frame clones alone and lacks a portion of them. The repertoire holds 150,000 to 200,000 clones, with more than 75% as singletons. Sequencing was performed on peripheral blood, taken on day 0 of MenACWY control vaccination. These receptors all stem from an adult in good health.

The chain has TRBV28 and TRBJ2-1, with TRBD2 identical over 9 bases. The CDR3 is made up of 15 amino acids. J lost 8 bases, V lost 6 bases, and 11 bases had no gene match. From germline, CDR1 is MDHEN and CDR2 SYDVKM. The CDR3: CASRGAGTSFDEQFF. In DNA form, the CDR3 reads TGTGCCAGCAGGGGAGCCGGGACTAGCTTCGATGAGCAGTTCTTC.

The J gene is TRBJ2-7, the V gene TRBV19, with TRBD2 as a possible D gene (6 bases). The CDR3 spans 13 residues. Trimming stripped 5 bases from V and 2 bases from J, with 10 bases between. CDR1 and CDR2 from the germline V gene are LNHDA and SQIVND (reference sequence). The CDR3 sequence: CASSAGRTYEQYF. The DNA for the CDR3 is TGTGCCAGTAGTGCGGGACGTACCTACGAGCAGTACTTC.

This clone has at least ten counts. The V and J genes are TRBV19 and TRBJ1-1; D perhaps matches TRBD1 (6 bases). V lost 8 bases to trimming and J lost 7 bases, with 14 bases between them. The CDR3 has 12 residues. Germline CDR1 is LNHDA and CDR2 is SQIVND (reference sequence). This CDR3 is CASSNRGLEAFF. CDR3 in DNA: TGTGCCAGTTCGAACCGGGGGCTTGAAGCTTTCTTT.

This chain connects TRBV7-7 to TRBJ2-5, with 8 bases aligning to TRBD2. The CDR3 is made up of 13 amino acids. The J segment lost 5 bases and the V segment lost 4 bases, leaving 3 bases of the junction unmatched. In germline, CDR1 is SSHAT, CDR2 FNYEAQ (reference sequence). The CDR3 DNA sequence: TGTGCCAGCAGCTGGACTAGCAGGGAGACCCAGTACTTC. Residues: CASSWTSRETQYF.

This chain joins TRBV28 and TRBJ1-4; 8 bases map to TRBD1. The CDR3 contains 14 residues. CDR1 is MDHEN, CDR2 SYDVKM, per germline. The V segment lost 5 bases and the J segment 8 bases; nucleotides outside the gene matches: 7. The CDR3 reads CASSKGQVREKLFF. For the CDR3, the DNA is TGTGCCAGCAGTAAGGGACAGGTTCGGGAAAAACTGTTTTTT. Filled out from reference TRBV28 and TRBJ1-4, the complete variable domain reads DVKVTQSSRYLVKRTGEKVFLECVQDMDHENMFWYRQDPGLGLRLIYFSYDVKMKEKGDIPEGYSVSREKKERFSLILESASTNQTSMYLCASSKGQVREKLFFGSGTQLSVL.

This clone was counted once. CDR3 residues: CASSPLRGAPSETQYF. In DNA form, the CDR3 reads TGTGCCAGCTCACCATTGCGGGGCGCCCCCTCGGAGACCCAGTACTTC. This rearrangement joins TRBV18 to TRBJ2-5, with D tentatively TRBD2 (6 bases). This CDR3 is 16 amino acids long. Germline V gives CDR1 KGHSH, CDR2 LQKENI. The germline V and J ends were trimmed by 2 bases and 5 bases, with 18 bases remaining between them. Looking up the rest from reference TRBV18 and TRBJ2-5 gives the full variable domain: NAGVMQNPRHLVRRRGQEARLRCSPMKGHSHVYWYRQLPEEGLKFMVYLQKENIIDESGMPKERFSAEFPKEGPSILRIQQVVRGDSAAYFCASSPLRGAPSETQYFGPGTRLLVL.

V and J are TRBV2 and TRBJ2-7, with 7 bases matching TRBD1. The germline gives CDR1 SNHLY, CDR2 FYNNEI. The trim removed 8 bases at V and 4 bases at J, leaving 11 bases unmatched. CDR3 length equals 14 residues. The CDR3 bases are TGTGCCAGCGGATCTTCGACAGGGAAATACGAGCAGTACTTC. Encoded protein: CASGSSTGKYEQYF.

This clone was found once. V usage is TRBV5-8 and J usage is TRBJ2-7; 8 bases are shared with TRBD1. Germline V gives CDR1 SGHTS, CDR2 YDEGEE. The V gene end was trimmed by 0 bases and the J gene end by 4 bases; junction bases not matched to a gene: 12. The CDR3 is made up of 17 amino acids. In nucleotides, the CDR3 is TGTGCCAGCAGCTTGGGGGGGTCGACAGGGGTATTATACGAGCAGTACTTC. It translates to CASSLGGSTGVLYEQYF.

The chain employs TRBV3-1 (or the pseudogene TRBV3-2) and TRBJ2-5; D possibly uses TRBD1 or TRBD2 (6 bases each). CDR3 length equals 15 residues. Between the trimmed V and J ends, which lost 3 bases and 6 bases, there was a span of 17 bases. Germline CDR1 LGHDT, CDR2 YNNKEL (reference sequence). CDR3 DNA sequence: TGTGCCAGCAGCCAGGGGGGTTTGCAGGGGAAGACCCAGTACTTC. Its protein is CASSQGGLQGKTQYF.

The genes are TRBV6-2 or TRBV6-3 and TRBJ2-7; D is possibly TRBD1 (6 bases). Trimming left V 4 bases short and J 3 bases short, with 25 bases between. The CDR3 contains 18 residues. In germline, CDR1 is MNHEY, CDR2 SVGEGT. CDR3 protein: CASSLYNSYPGAVYEQYF. The CDR3, as DNA: TGTGCCAGCAGTTTATACAACTCCTATCCAGGGGCTGTCTACGAGCAGTACTTC.

This clone was counted only a few times. The V call is TRBV11-1, the J call TRBJ2-1; no reliable D call. The ends were cut back, 5 bases at V and 10 bases at J, with 12 bases in the middle. The CDR3 contains 12 residues. CDR1 and CDR2 (germline): SGHAT, FQDESV (reference sequence). Here the CDR3 reads CASSPNEREQFF. The DNA for the CDR3 is TGTGCCAGCAGCCCAAATGAACGGGAGCAGTTCTTC.

The rearrangement uses TRBV5-4 and TRBJ1-1; no firm D call. Trimming pared 0 bases from V and 1 base from J, leaving 10 bases between. In germline, CDR1 is SGHNT, CDR2 YYREEE (reference sequence). The CDR3 spans 15 residues. The CDR3 is CASSLDSQRNTEAFF. The CDR3 coding sequence is TGTGCCAGCAGCTTGGATTCACAGAGGAACACTGAAGCTTTCTTT.

V is TRBV4-2 and J is TRBJ1-3, with 7 positions matching TRBD1. This CDR3 comprises 17 residues. J lost 0 bases, V lost 0 bases, and 5 bases had no gene match. Per germline, CDR1 LGHNA and CDR2 YNFKEQ. In DNA form, the CDR3 reads TGTGCCAGCAGCCAAGATGAGGGGGCGAGCTCTGGAAACACCATATATTTT. Protein sequence: CASSQDEGASSGNTIYF.

This chain connects TRBV19 to TRBJ1-1; possibly TRBD1 for D (5 bases). The CDR3 consists of 16 residues. Germline assignment: CDR1 LNHDA and CDR2 SQIVND (reference sequence). With 1 base removed from V and 0 bases from J, the gap between germline ends came to 12 bases. CDR3 in amino acids: CASSIARRDLNTEAFF. CDR3 DNA sequence: TGTGCCAGTAGTATAGCAAGACGGGACTTGAACACTGAAGCTTTCTTT.